This T cell receptor (beta chain) comes out of a study of cytomegalovirus exposure and HLA in healthy donors. Study-wide results and limits: A later analysis, which compared TCR beta chains of equal frequency, found the HLA-associated ones more clonally expanded. In an earlier analysis, about 87% or about 30%: the productive usage of most TCR beta V segments.

Turning to this clone: The antigen is not known.

The V end was cut by 3 bases, the J end by 5 bases, with 14 bases between. The CDR3 extends over 15 amino acids. In germline, CDR1 is MNHEY, CDR2 SMNVEV (reference sequence). Vbeta (60) and Jbeta (13) primers were used in the PCR. TCRdb keeps only in-frame clones here, not all; method: immunoSEQ multiplex PCR. The sample shows 95,000 to 100,000 clones, about 85% of them seen only once. The genes are TRBV27 and TRBJ1-5; D remains unclear. The sequence derives from a man aged 30-40 years in good health and CMV-seronegative. Input material: PBMCs. For the CDR3, the DNA is TGTGCCAGCAGTTTTGTCCGGGGTCGGGATCAGCCCCAGCATTTT. The encoded protein is CASSFVRGRDQPQHF.